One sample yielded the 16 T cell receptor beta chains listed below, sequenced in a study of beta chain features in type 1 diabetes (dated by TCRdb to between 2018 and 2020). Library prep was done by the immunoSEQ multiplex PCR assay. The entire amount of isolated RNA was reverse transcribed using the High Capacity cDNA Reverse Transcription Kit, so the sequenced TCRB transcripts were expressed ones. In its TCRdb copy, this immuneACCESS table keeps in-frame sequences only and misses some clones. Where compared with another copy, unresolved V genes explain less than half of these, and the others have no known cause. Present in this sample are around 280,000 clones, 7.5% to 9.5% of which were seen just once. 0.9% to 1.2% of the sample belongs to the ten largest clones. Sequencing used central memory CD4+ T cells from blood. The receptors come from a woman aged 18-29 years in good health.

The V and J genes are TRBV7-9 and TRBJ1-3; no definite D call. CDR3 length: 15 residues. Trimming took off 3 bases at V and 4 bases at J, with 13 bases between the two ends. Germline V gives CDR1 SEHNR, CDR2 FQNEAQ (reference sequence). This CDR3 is CASSLASTAGNTIYF. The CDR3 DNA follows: TGTGCCAGCAGCTTGGCCTCGACGGCCGGAAACACCATATATTTT.

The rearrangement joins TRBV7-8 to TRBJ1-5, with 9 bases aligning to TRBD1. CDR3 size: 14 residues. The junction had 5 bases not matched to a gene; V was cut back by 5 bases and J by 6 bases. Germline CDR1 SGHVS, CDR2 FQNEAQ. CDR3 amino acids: CASSQGTGFQPQHF. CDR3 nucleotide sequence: TGTGCCAGCAGCCAAGGGACAGGGTTTCAGCCCCAGCATTTT.

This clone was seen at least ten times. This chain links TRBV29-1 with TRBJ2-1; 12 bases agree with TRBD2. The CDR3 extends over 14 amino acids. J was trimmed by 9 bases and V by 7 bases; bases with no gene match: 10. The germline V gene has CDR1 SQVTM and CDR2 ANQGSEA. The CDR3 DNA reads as TGCAGCGCTCAAAGGACTAGCGGGATCGGTGAGCAGTTCTTC. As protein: CSAQRTSGIGEQFF.

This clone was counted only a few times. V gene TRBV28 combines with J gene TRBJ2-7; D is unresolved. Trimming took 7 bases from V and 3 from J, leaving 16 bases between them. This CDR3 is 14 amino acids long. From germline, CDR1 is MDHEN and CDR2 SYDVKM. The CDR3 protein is CASTPGRGNYEQYF. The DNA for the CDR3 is TGTGCCAGCACCCCGGGCCGCGGAAACTACGAGCAGTACTTC. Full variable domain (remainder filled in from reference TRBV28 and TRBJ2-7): DVKVTQSSRYLVKRTGEKVFLECVQDMDHENMFWYRQDPGLGLRLIYFSYDVKMKEKGDIPEGYSVSREKKERFSLILESASTNQTSMYLCASTPGRGNYEQYFGPGTRLTVT.

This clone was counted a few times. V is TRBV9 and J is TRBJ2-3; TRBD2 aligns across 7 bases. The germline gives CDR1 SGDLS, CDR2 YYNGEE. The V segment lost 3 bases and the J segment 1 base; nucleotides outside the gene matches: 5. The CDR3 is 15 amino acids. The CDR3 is CASSETGGRTDTQYF. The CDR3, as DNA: TGTGCCAGCAGCGAGACGGGGGGTCGCACAGATACGCAGTATTTT.

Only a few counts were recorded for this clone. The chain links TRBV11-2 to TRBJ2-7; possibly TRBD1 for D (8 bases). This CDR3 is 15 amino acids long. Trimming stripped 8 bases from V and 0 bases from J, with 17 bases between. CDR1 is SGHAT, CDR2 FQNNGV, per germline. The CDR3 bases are TGTGCCAGCGGGGAGGGACAGGCCCTCTCCTACGAGCAGTACTTC. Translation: CASGEGQALSYEQYF.

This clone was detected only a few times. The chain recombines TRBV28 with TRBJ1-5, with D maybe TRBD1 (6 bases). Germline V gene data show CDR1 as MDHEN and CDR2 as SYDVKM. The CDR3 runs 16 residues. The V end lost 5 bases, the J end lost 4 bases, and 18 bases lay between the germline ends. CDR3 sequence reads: CASSDSGNRVNQPQHF. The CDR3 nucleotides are TGTGCCAGCAGTGATAGTGGGAACAGGGTGAATCAGCCCCAGCATTTT.

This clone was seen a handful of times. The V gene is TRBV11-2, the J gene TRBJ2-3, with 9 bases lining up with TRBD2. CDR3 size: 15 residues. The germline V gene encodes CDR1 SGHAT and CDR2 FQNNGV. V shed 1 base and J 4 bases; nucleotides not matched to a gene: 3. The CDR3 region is CASSLVAGAPDTQYF. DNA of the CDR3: TGTGCCAGCAGCTTAGTAGCGGGAGCCCCAGATACGCAGTATTTT.

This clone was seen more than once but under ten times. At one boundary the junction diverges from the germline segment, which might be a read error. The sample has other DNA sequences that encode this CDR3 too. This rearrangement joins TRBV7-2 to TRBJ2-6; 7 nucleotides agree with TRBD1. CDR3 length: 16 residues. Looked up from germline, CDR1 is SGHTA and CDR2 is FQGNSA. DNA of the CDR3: TGCGCCAGCAGCCAACCCAGGGGGTCGGGGGCCAACGTCCTGACTTTC. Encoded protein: CASSQPRGSGANVLTF. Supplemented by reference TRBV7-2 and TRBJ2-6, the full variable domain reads GAGVSQSPSNKVTEKGKDVELRCDPISGHTALYWYRQSLGQGLEFLIYFQGNSAPDKSGLPSDRFSAERTGGSVSTLTIQRTQQEDSAVYLCASSQPRGSGANVLTFGAGSRLTVL.

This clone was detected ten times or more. DNA of the CDR3: TGTGCCAGCAGCCAAGAAAGGTTCGCTCAGGGGATCTACAATGAGCAGTTCTTC. Translated, it gives CASSQERFAQGIYNEQFF. This chain links TRBV14 with TRBJ2-1, with D possibly matching TRBD1 (6 bases). This CDR3 is 18 amino acids long. The germline gives CDR1 SGHDN, CDR2 FVKESK. Deletions cut 0 bases from V and 3 bases from J, with 18 bases between.

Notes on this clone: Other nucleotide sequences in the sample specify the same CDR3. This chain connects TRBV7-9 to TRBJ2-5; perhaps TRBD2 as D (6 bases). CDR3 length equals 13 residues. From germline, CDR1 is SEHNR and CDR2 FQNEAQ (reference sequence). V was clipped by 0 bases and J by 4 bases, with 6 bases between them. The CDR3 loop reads CASSLAGGETQYF. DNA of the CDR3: TGTGCCAGCAGCTTAGCGGGAGGAGAGACCCAGTACTTC.

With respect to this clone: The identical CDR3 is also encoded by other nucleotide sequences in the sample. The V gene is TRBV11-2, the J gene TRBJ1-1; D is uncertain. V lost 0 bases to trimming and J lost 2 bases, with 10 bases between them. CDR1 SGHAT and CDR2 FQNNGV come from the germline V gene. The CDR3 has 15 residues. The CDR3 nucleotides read TGTGCCAGCAGCTTAGAAGCCAGGATAAACACTGAAGCTTTCTTT. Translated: CASSLEARINTEAFF.

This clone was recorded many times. The CDR3 DNA is TGTGCCAGCTCACCATCGACAGACACCTTAAATGGCTACACCTTC. Its protein is CASSPSTDTLNGYTF. This sequence joins TRBV18 and TRBJ1-2, with D maybe TRBD1 (5 bases). Germline lookup yields CDR1 KGHSH and CDR2 LQKENI. CDR3 length: 15 amino acids. Trimming shortened V by 2 bases and J by 6 bases, and 16 bases separated the two germline ends.

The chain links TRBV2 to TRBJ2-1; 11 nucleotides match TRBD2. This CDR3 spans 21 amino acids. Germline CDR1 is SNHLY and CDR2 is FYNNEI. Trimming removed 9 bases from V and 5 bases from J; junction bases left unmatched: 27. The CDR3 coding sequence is TGTGCCAGAGACGGCCCCATGCTACTAGCGGGAGACCATCCATCAAACAATGAGCAGTTCTTC. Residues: CARDGPMLLAGDHPSNNEQFF.

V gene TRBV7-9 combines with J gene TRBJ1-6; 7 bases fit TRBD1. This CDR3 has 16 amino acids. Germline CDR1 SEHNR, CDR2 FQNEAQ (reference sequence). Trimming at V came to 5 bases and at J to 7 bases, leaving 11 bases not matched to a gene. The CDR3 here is CASSPFRQGPNSPLHF. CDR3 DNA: TGTGCCAGCAGCCCATTCCGACAGGGTCCGAATTCACCCCTCCACTTT.

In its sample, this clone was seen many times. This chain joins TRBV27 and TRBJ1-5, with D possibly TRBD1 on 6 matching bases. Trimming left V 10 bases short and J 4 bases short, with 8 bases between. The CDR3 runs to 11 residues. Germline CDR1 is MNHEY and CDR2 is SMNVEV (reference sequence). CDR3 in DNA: TGTGCCACCCAGGGGAATCAGCCCCAGCATTTT. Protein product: CATQGNQPQHF.